Each of the 18 T cell receptor beta chains below was sequenced from the same sample in a study of T cells expressing NK-cell markers. No DNA is given; TCRdb re-called the 5' RACE reads and lists each CDR3 protein once. In all, the sample yields around 280,000 distinct CDR3 sequences. Input material: blood T cells: a sorted CD56 or NKG2C T cell subset, CD4+ or CD8+ T cells, or bulk PBMC T cells (not recorded which). The receptors originated from a man younger than 30 in good health.

The rearrangement joins TRBV5-5 to TRBJ2-3. CDR1 and CDR2 (germline): SGHKS, YYEKEE (reference sequence). This CDR3 contains 15 residues. The CDR3 sequence: CASSLAKPFTDTQYF.

The chain employs TRBV4-2 and TRBJ2-2; TCRdb names TRBD1, which stays unverified in the absence of DNA. This CDR3 contains 14 residues. Germline CDR1 LGHNA, CDR2 YNFKEQ. The CDR3 sequence: CASSPGTGGRELFF.

The genes are TRBV20-1 and TRBJ2-3; TCRdb's D gene call, TRBD1, goes unchecked for lack of DNA. The CDR3 totals 15 residues. Looked up from germline, CDR1 is DFQATT and CDR2 is SNEGSKA (reference sequence). CDR3 amino acids: CSASFGTGFTDTQYF.

The chain links TRBV28 to TRBJ2-7; absent DNA, TCRdb's TRBD2 call cannot be checked. The germline gives CDR1 MDHEN, CDR2 SYDVKM. This CDR3 is built from 12 residues. The CDR3 sequence: CASSEEGYEQYF.

The CDR3 sequence is CASSQRTTSYNEQFF. The J gene is TRBJ2-1, the V gene TRBV4-3; no DNA is available, so the TRBD1 call from TCRdb remains unchecked. In germline, CDR1 is LGHNA, CDR2 YSLEER. CDR3 length: 15 residues.

The V call is TRBV6-2 or TRBV6-3, the J call TRBJ2-2; the TRBD1 assignment by TCRdb is unverifiable without DNA. CDR3 length equals 15 residues. Germline V lookup: CDR1 MNHEY, CDR2 SVGEGT. CDR3: CASSYRDREGGELFF.

V and J are TRBV7-2 and TRBJ2-1. The CDR3 extends over 15 amino acids. Germline CDR1 reads SGHTA; CDR2 reads FQGNSA. The CDR3 reads CASKRPTDSYNEQFF. Variable domain in full (rest from reference TRBV7-2 and TRBJ2-1): GAGVSQSPSNKVTEKGKDVELRCDPISGHTALYWYRQSLGQGLEFLIYFQGNSAPDKSGLPSDRFSAERTGGSVSTLTIQRTQQEDSAVYLCASKRPTDSYNEQFFGPGTRLTVL.

V and J are TRBV27 and TRBJ2-1; as DNA is missing, the TRBD2 call by TCRdb cannot be tested. CDR1 and CDR2 from the germline V gene are MNHEY and SMNVEV (reference sequence). This CDR3 is 12 amino acids long. The CDR3 here is CASGGFDNEQFF.

This chain joins TRBV24-1 and TRBJ2-1; with no DNA, the TCRdb D assignment of TRBD2 cannot be verified. The CDR3 length is 17 residues. CDR1 and CDR2 from the germline V gene are KGHDR and SFDVKD. The CDR3 spells CATSDPAGSGSGREQFF.

The gene calls are TRBV2 and TRBJ2-3; the TRBD1 assignment by TCRdb is unverifiable without DNA. CDR1 and CDR2 (germline): SNHLY, FYNNEI. The CDR3 has 15 residues. CDR3 sequence: CASSEPGQGSDTQYF.

CDR3 protein: CASSRTGGANTEAFF. This chain links TRBV5-6 with TRBJ1-1; TCRdb gives TRBD1 as the D gene, but with no DNA this cannot be confirmed. The germline V gene encodes CDR1 SGHDT and CDR2 YYEEEE. This CDR3 has 15 residues. Full variable domain (outside the CDR3, taken from reference TRBV5-6 and TRBJ1-1): DAGVTQSPTHLIKTRGQQVTLRCSPKSGHDTVSWYQQALGQGPQFIFQYYEEEERQRGNFPDRFSGHQFPNYSSELNVNALLLGDSALYLCASSRTGGANTEAFFGQGTRLTVV.

The rearrangement uses TRBV20-1 and TRBJ1-1; TCRdb outputs TRBD1, but without DNA this stays unchecked. Germline CDR1 reads DFQATT; CDR2 reads SNEGSKA (reference sequence). The length of the CDR3 is 17 residues. The CDR3 spells CSARAHGQGKMNTEAFF.

The chain uses TRBV19 and TRBJ1-1; TCRdb's D gene call, TRBD1, goes unchecked for lack of DNA. Looked up from germline, CDR1 is LNHDA and CDR2 is SQIVND (reference sequence). The CDR3 contains 16 residues. The CDR3 here is CASSRTGVRMITEAFF.

The gene calls are TRBV12-3 or TRBV12-4 and TRBJ2-3; lacking DNA, the TRBD2 call made by TCRdb goes unchecked. This CDR3 spans 13 amino acids. CDR3 region: CASTLDSTDTQYF.

This chain joins TRBV18 and TRBJ2-1. This CDR3 is built from 16 residues. Germline values: CDR1 KGHSH, CDR2 LQKENI. The CDR3 is CASSPGVPSSYNEQFF. The full variable domain, completed using reference TRBV18 and TRBJ2-1, is NAGVMQNPRHLVRRRGQEARLRCSPMKGHSHVYWYRQLPEEGLKFMVYLQKENIIDESGMPKERFSAEFPKEGPSILRIQQVVRGDSAAYFCASSPGVPSSYNEQFFGPGTRLTVL.

This chain uses TRBV6-5 with TRBJ2-1; the D gene TCRdb calls, TRBD2, cannot be checked with no DNA. This CDR3 has 15 residues. Germline CDR1 MNHEY, CDR2 SVGAGI. CDR3 loop: CASSYAGLASNEQFF.

This chain links TRBV5-1 with TRBJ2-7; TCRdb outputs TRBD1, but without DNA this stays unchecked. CDR1 SGHRS and CDR2 YFSETQ come from the germline V gene. There are 16 residues in the CDR3. This CDR3 is CASSPTPFPSGYEQYF.

This chain connects TRBV24-1 to TRBJ2-1; TCRdb gives TRBD2 as the D gene, but with no DNA this cannot be confirmed. Per germline, CDR1 KGHDR and CDR2 SFDVKD. This CDR3 contains 16 residues. This chain's CDR3 is CATSDRETSGSNEQFF.